This T cell receptor beta chain was captured in a study of shared clonotypes between healthy human individuals. As to this clone: Its target is unknown.

Only CD45RO-negative cells positively selected for CCR7 counted as naive CD8 cells, so terminally differentiated effector memory CD45RA+ cells were excluded. All of the donors resided in Nashville, Tennessee, and each was a Caucasian adult. General study results and limits: Several donors held approximately 4.5% of naive CD4 clonotypes in common. Though the depth was large, rarefaction showed that sorted-subset sequencing was incomplete.

Germline V gives CDR1 SGHVT, CDR2 SQSDAQ. CDR3 length: 18 residues. The J segment lost 0 bases and the V segment lost 5 bases, leaving 8 bases of the junction unmatched. As handled by the study authors: With immunoSEQ giving junction-only sequences and no quality scores, filtering differed. Here immunoSEQ multiplex PCR was the method, and the copy in TCRdb shows in-frame clones only, minus some. V and J calls and clone size are as listed in that table; D and trimming were resolved from the DNA. The sample consists of around 2,000,000 clones, about 95% of them appearing once. The chain carries TRBV7-4 and TRBJ2-7; 15 bases fit TRBD2. The TCR sequence derives from a man younger than 35 in good health. The specimen was naive CD8+ T cells sorted from blood. CDR3: CASSPGTSGRNVSYEQYF. In DNA form, the CDR3 reads TGTGCCAGCAGCCCGGGGACTAGCGGGAGGAACGTCTCCTACGAGCAGTACTTC.